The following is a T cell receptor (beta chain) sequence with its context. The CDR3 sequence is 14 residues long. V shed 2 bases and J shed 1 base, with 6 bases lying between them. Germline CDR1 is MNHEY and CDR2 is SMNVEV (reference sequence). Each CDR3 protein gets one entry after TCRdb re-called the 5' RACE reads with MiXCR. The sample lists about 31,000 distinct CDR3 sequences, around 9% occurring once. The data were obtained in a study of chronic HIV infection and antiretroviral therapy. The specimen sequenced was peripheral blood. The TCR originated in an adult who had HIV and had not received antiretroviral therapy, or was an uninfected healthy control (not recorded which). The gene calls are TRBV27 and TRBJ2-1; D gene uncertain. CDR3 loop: CASSLTLSYNEQFF. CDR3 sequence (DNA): TGTGCCAGCAGTTTAACCCTGTCCTACAATGAGCAGTTCTTC.